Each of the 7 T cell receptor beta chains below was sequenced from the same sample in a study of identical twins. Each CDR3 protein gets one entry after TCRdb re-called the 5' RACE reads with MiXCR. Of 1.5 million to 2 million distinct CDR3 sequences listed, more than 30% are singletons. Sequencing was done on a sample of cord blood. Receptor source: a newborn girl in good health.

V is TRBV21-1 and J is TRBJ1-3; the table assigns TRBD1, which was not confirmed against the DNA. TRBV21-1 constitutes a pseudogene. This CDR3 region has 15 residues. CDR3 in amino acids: CASSKAGGSGNTIYF. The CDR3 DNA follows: TGTGCCAGCAGCAAAGCAGGGGGCTCTGGAAACACCATATATTTT.

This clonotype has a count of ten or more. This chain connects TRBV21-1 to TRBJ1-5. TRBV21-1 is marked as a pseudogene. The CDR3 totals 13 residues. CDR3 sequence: CASSKDSNQPQHF. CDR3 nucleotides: TGTGCCAGCAGCAAAGACAGCAATCAGCCCCAGCATTTT.

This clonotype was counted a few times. The CDR3 is CASSQGHEQFF. The CDR3 bases are TGTGCCAGCAGTCAGGGGCATGAGCAGTTCTTC. The J gene is TRBJ2-1, the V gene TRBV6-2 or TRBV6-3; a possible D gene is TRBD1 (6 bases). Deletions cut 5 bases from V and 8 bases from J, with 7 bases between. The germline V gene encodes CDR1 MNHEY and CDR2 SVGEGT. CDR3 length: 11 amino acids.

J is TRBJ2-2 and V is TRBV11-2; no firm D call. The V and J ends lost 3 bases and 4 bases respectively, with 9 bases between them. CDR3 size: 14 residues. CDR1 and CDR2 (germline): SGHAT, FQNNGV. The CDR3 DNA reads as TGTGCCAGCAGCTTTAACTCACCCACCGGGGAGCTGTTTTTT. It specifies CASSFNSPTGELFF.

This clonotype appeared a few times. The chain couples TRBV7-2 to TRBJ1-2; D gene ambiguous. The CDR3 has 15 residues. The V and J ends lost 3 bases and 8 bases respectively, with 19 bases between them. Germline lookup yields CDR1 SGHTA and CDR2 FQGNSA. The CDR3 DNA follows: TGTGCCAGCAGCTTGACACGGGGAATGTCGCGGGGCTACACCTTC. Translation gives CASSLTRGMSRGYTF.

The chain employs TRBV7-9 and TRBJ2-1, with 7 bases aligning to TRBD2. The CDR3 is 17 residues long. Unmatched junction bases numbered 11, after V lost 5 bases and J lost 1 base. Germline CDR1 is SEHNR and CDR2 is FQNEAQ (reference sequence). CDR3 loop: CASSPRVSGVSYNEQFF. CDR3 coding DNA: TGTGCCAGCAGCCCAAGGGTGAGCGGGGTGTCCTACAATGAGCAGTTCTTC. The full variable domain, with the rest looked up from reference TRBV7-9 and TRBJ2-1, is DTGVSQNPRHKITKRGQNVTFRCDPISEHNRLYWYRQTLGQGPEFLTYFQNEAQLEKSRLLSDRFSAERPKGSFSTLEIQRTEQGDSAMYLCASSPRVSGVSYNEQFFGPGTRLTVL.

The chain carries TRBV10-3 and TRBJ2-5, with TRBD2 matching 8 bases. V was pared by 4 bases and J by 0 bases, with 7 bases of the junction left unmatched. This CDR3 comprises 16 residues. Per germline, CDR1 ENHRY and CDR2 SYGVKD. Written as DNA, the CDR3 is TGTGCCATCAGTGTGGGGACTAGGGGGTACCAAGAGACCCAGTACTTC. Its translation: CAISVGTRGYQETQYF.